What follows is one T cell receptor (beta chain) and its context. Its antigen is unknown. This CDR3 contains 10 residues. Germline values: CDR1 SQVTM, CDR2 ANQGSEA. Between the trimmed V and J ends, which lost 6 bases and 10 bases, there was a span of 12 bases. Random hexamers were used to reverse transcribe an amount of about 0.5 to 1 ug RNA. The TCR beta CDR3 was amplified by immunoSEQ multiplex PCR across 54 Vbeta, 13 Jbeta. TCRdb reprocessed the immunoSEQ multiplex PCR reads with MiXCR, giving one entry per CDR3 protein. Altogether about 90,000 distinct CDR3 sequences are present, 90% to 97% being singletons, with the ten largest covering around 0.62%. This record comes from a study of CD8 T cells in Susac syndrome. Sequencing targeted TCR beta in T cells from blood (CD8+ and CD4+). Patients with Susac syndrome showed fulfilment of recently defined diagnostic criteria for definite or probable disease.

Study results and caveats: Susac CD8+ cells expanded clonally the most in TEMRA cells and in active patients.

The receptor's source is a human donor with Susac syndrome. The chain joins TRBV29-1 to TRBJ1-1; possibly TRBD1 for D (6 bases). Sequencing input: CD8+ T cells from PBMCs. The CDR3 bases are TGCAGCGTAGAGCAGGGGAGAGCTTTCTTT. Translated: CSVEQGRAFF.